This T cell receptor (beta chain) comes out of a study of control samples from healthy donors and cancer patients. Sequenced by immunoSEQ multiplex PCR; TCRdb stores in-frame clones only, minus some. The sample records around 110,000 clones, 75% to 90% being singletons. The germline V gene has CDR1 SGDLS and CDR2 YYNGEE. V was cut by 3 bases and J by 7 bases, with 19 bases left in between. This CDR3 has 15 amino acids. This clone has more than one count but fewer than ten. J is TRBJ1-2 and V is TRBV9, with D possibly TRBD1 on 5 matching bases. Sequencing was performed on PBMCs. The clonotype was recovered from a woman aged 50 to 60 with colorectal cancer. The CDR3 protein is CASSDPGDGSGGYTF. For the CDR3, the DNA is TGTGCCAGCAGCGACCCCGGGGACGGGTCCGGTGGCTACACCTTC.